These T cell receptor beta chains were read from a single sample in a study of response to subunit inactivated influenza vaccine. TCRdb reprocessed the RT-PCR reads with MiXCR, giving one entry per CDR3 protein. This sample carries about 830,000 distinct CDR3 sequences, less than 20% of them seen once, and the ten largest clones take about a tenth. The sequencing here drew on PBMCs from blood, taken 4 to 6 days after vaccination. The receptor set was obtained from a man aged 45-60 years who received an inactivated influenza vaccine. The CDR3 runs from the conserved cysteine through the conserved F or W. D genes are given only for firm matches. The size field is filled for only some rows; it gives once, few, many or a size class.

clone_size: few; j_call: TRBJ1-2; d_call: NA; v_call: TRBV6-1; cdr3_aa: CASSEALRADGNGYTF; cdr3_nt: TGTGCCAGCAGTGAAGCGCTTCGGGCCGATGGGAATGGCTACACCTTC
clone_size: NA; j_call: TRBJ1-2; d_call: NA; v_call: TRBV12-3/TRBV12-4; cdr3_aa: CASSFRLQGNGYTF; cdr3_nt: TGTGCCAGCAGTTTCCGTTTACAGGGAAACGGCTACACCTTC
clone_size: NA; j_call: TRBJ1-6; d_call: NA; v_call: TRBV5-4; cdr3_aa: CASSLPVGGGSSPLHF; cdr3_nt: TGTGCCAGCAGCTTGCCCGTTGGGGGTGGAAGTTCACCCCTCCACTTT
clone_size: NA; j_call: TRBJ2-1; d_call: NA; v_call: TRBV9; cdr3_aa: CASSVVPASYNEQFF; cdr3_nt: TGTGCCAGCAGCGTAGTCCCGGCCTCCTACAATGAGCAGTTCTTC
clone_size: NA; j_call: TRBJ2-5; d_call: NA; v_call: TRBV15; cdr3_aa: CATSRDWGDTQYF; cdr3_nt: TGTGCCACCAGCAGAGATTGGGGGGATACCCAGTACTTC
clone_size: NA; j_call: TRBJ2-7; d_call: TRBD1; v_call: TRBV5-1; cdr3_aa: CASSSGDRGGEQYF; cdr3_nt: TGCGCCAGCAGCTCGGGGGACAGGGGTGGAGAGCAGTACTTC
clone_size: NA; j_call: TRBJ2-5; d_call: TRBD2; v_call: TRBV20-1; cdr3_aa: CSGRTSGTGETQYF; cdr3_nt: TGCAGTGGGAGGACTAGCGGGACTGGAGAGACCCAGTACTTC
clone_size: NA; j_call: TRBJ2-1; d_call: TRBD2; v_call: TRBV7-2; cdr3_aa: CASSLGSGGAQEQFF; cdr3_nt: TGTGCCAGCAGCTTAGGGAGCGGGGGGGCCCAGGAGCAGTTCTTC
clone_size: many; j_call: TRBJ2-3; d_call: NA; v_call: TRBV15; cdr3_aa: CATSRDRGLDTQYF; cdr3_nt: TGTGCCACCAGCAGAGATAGAGGACTAGATACGCAGTATTTT
clone_size: many; j_call: TRBJ2-1; d_call: NA; v_call: TRBV12-3/TRBV12-4; cdr3_aa: CASSRTSREQFF; cdr3_nt: TGTGCCAGCAGTCGGACCTCCCGTGAGCAGTTCTTC
clone_size: few; j_call: TRBJ2-6; d_call: NA; v_call: TRBV14; cdr3_aa: CASKSSGANVLTF; cdr3_nt: TGTGCCAGTAAGAGCTCTGGGGCCAACGTCCTGACTTTC
clone_size: NA; j_call: TRBJ2-7; d_call: NA; v_call: TRBV12-3/TRBV12-4; cdr3_aa: CASSQRDTAEQYF; cdr3_nt: TGTGCCAGCAGCCAAAGGGACACGGCCGAGCAGTACTTC
clone_size: few; j_call: TRBJ2-7; d_call: NA; v_call: TRBV5-1; cdr3_aa: CASSGTDAYEQYF; cdr3_nt: TGCGCCAGCAGCGGGACGGATGCCTACGAGCAGTACTTC
clone_size: NA; j_call: TRBJ1-3; d_call: NA; v_call: TRBV7-8; cdr3_aa: CASSPGRAGGNTIYF; cdr3_nt: TGTGCCAGCAGCCCCGGGAGGGCAGGGGGAAACACCATATATTTT
clone_size: NA; j_call: TRBJ2-6; d_call: NA; v_call: TRBV12-3/TRBV12-4; cdr3_aa: CASSHPQTGANVLTF; cdr3_nt: TGTGCCAGCAGTCACCCCCAAACTGGGGCCAACGTCCTGACTTTC
clone_size: many; j_call: TRBJ2-1; d_call: NA; v_call: TRBV28; cdr3_aa: CASSWGRTNEQFF; cdr3_nt: TGTGCCAGCAGTTGGGGGAGAACGAATGAGCAGTTCTTC
clone_size: few; j_call: TRBJ2-7; d_call: TRBD2; v_call: TRBV27; cdr3_aa: CASSLLVGRAPYEQYF; cdr3_nt: TGTGCCAGCAGTTTATTAGTCGGGAGGGCCCCCTACGAGCAGTACTTC
clone_size: NA; j_call: TRBJ2-1; d_call: TRBD1; v_call: TRBV9; cdr3_aa: CASSVSGTGAYNEQFF; cdr3_nt: TGTGCCAGCAGCGTATCCGGGACAGGGGCATACAATGAGCAGTTCTTC
clone_size: few; j_call: TRBJ2-7; d_call: TRBD2; v_call: TRBV6-1; cdr3_aa: CASSKLAGVGEGEQYF; cdr3_nt: TGTGCCAGCAGTAAACTAGCGGGAGTAGGTGAAGGCGAGCAGTACTTC
clone_size: NA; j_call: TRBJ2-2; d_call: NA; v_call: TRBV5-6; cdr3_aa: CASSFIGRTENTGELFF; cdr3_nt: TGTGCCAGCAGCTTCATTGGGCGGACTGAGAACACCGGGGAGCTGTTTTTT
clone_size: NA; j_call: TRBJ2-1; d_call: NA; v_call: TRBV20-1; cdr3_aa: CSARGAGSSYNEQFF; cdr3_nt: TGCAGTGCTAGAGGGGCAGGGAGCTCCTACAATGAGCAGTTCTTC
clone_size: NA; j_call: TRBJ2-1; d_call: NA; v_call: TRBV7-9; cdr3_aa: CASSLVGDTYNEQFF; cdr3_nt: TGTGCCAGCAGCTTAGTGGGGGATACTTACAATGAGCAGTTCTTC
clone_size: few; j_call: TRBJ2-7; d_call: NA; v_call: TRBV29-1; cdr3_aa: CSVEGGGEGQVSYEQYF; cdr3_nt: TGCAGCGTTGAAGGGGGAGGGGAAGGACAGGTCTCCTACGAGCAGTACTTC
clone_size: NA; j_call: TRBJ2-7; d_call: NA; v_call: TRBV11-2; cdr3_aa: CASSLDRGGIYEQYF; cdr3_nt: TGTGCCAGCAGCTTAGATAGGGGGGGGATCTACGAGCAGTACTTC
clone_size: NA; j_call: TRBJ2-1; d_call: NA; v_call: TRBV4-3; cdr3_aa: CASSQAWPGTYNEQFF; cdr3_nt: TGCGCCAGCAGCCAGGCGTGGCCGGGGACCTACAATGAGCAGTTCTTC
clone_size: NA; j_call: TRBJ1-6; d_call: NA; v_call: TRBV7-2; cdr3_aa: CASSLDTGTRNSPLHF; cdr3_nt: TGTGCCAGCAGCTTAGACACAGGGACACGAAATTCACCCCTCCACTTT
clone_size: many; j_call: TRBJ1-6; d_call: NA; v_call: TRBV7-2; cdr3_aa: CASSFVGRSSPLHF; cdr3_nt: TGTGCCAGCAGCTTCGTTGGGCGGAGTTCACCCCTCCACTTT
clone_size: few; j_call: TRBJ2-7; d_call: TRBD2; v_call: TRBV6-2/TRBV6-3; cdr3_aa: CASSRTSGSFEQYF; cdr3_nt: TGTGCCAGCAGTCGGACTAGCGGTTCCTTCGAGCAGTACTTC
clone_size: NA; j_call: TRBJ2-3; d_call: TRBD2; v_call: TRBV7-2; cdr3_aa: CASSLVAGPTDTQYF; cdr3_nt: TGTGCCAGCAGCTTAGTAGCGGGGCCCACAGATACGCAGTATTTT
clone_size: NA; j_call: TRBJ2-2; d_call: TRBD2; v_call: TRBV11-1; cdr3_aa: CASSSTTSGSYAGTGELFF; cdr3_nt: TGTGCCAGCAGCTCGACGACTAGCGGGAGTTACGCGGGCACCGGGGAGCTGTTTTTT
clone_size: few; j_call: TRBJ2-7; d_call: TRBD1; v_call: TRBV7-4; cdr3_aa: CASSYRDRKRRFSYEQYF; cdr3_nt: TGTGCCAGCAGCTACCGGGACAGGAAGCGACGTTTCTCCTACGAGCAGTACTTC
clone_size: few; j_call: TRBJ2-3; d_call: TRBD2; v_call: TRBV20-1; cdr3_aa: CSASPPSGRGTDTQYF; cdr3_nt: TGCAGTGCTAGCCCCCCTAGCGGGAGGGGGACAGATACGCAGTATTTT
clone_size: NA; j_call: TRBJ2-3; d_call: TRBD2; v_call: TRBV7-2; cdr3_aa: CASRTSGGAVGTQYF; cdr3_nt: TGTGCCAGCAGAACTAGCGGGGGGGCGGTGGGTACGCAGTATTTT
clone_size: NA; j_call: TRBJ2-7; d_call: TRBD2; v_call: TRBV6-5; cdr3_aa: CASSYIGTSGKGLEQYF; cdr3_nt: TGTGCCAGCAGTTATATAGGGACTAGCGGGAAGGGATTGGAGCAGTACTTC
clone_size: few; j_call: TRBJ2-5; d_call: TRBD1; v_call: TRBV5-1; cdr3_aa: CASSISGTGARETQYF; cdr3_nt: TGCGCCAGCAGCATATCCGGGACAGGGGCGCGGGAGACCCAGTACTTC
clone_size: NA; j_call: TRBJ2-2; d_call: NA; v_call: TRBV12-3/TRBV12-4; cdr3_aa: CASSLDGLLSGELFF; cdr3_nt: TGTGCCAGCAGCCTGGACGGACTTTTGTCCGGGGAGCTGTTTTTT
clone_size: few; j_call: TRBJ2-7; d_call: TRBD1; v_call: TRBV20-1; cdr3_aa: CSARGTPGQKNYEQYF; cdr3_nt: TGCAGTGCTAGAGGGACCCCGGGACAGAAGAACTACGAGCAGTACTTC
clone_size: few; j_call: TRBJ2-7; d_call: NA; v_call: TRBV12-3/TRBV12-4; cdr3_aa: CASSLGGTVPYEQYF; cdr3_nt: TGTGCCAGCAGTTTAGGAGGGACGGTCCCCTACGAGCAGTACTTC
clone_size: NA; j_call: TRBJ2-1; d_call: TRBD2; v_call: TRBV20-1; cdr3_aa: CSARPLLAGGSWGNEQFF; cdr3_nt: TGCAGTGCTAGACCACTACTAGCGGGGGGATCGTGGGGCAATGAGCAGTTCTTC
clone_size: NA; j_call: TRBJ2-1; d_call: NA; v_call: TRBV4-1; cdr3_aa: CASSPELGYNEQFF; cdr3_nt: TGCGCCAGCAGCCCAGAATTAGGGTACAATGAGCAGTTCTTC
clone_size: few; j_call: TRBJ2-1; d_call: TRBD2; v_call: TRBV4-3; cdr3_aa: CASSQERSRTSGIYNEQFF; cdr3_nt: TGCGCCAGCAGCCAAGAGCGATCCCGGACTAGCGGGATTTACAATGAGCAGTTCTTC
clone_size: NA; j_call: TRBJ2-7; d_call: NA; v_call: TRBV3-1; cdr3_aa: CASSQDQGPGSYEQYF; cdr3_nt: TGTGCCAGCAGCCAAGATCAGGGGCCGGGCTCCTACGAGCAGTACTTC
clone_size: NA; j_call: TRBJ2-1; d_call: TRBD2; v_call: TRBV4-2; cdr3_aa: CASSQKLAGGPSSYNEQFF; cdr3_nt: TGTGCCAGCAGCCAAAAACTAGCGGGAGGGCCGAGCTCCTACAATGAGCAGTTCTTC
clone_size: many; j_call: TRBJ2-1; d_call: NA; v_call: TRBV12-3/TRBV12-4; cdr3_aa: CASSMSREQFF; cdr3_nt: TGTGCCAGCAGTATGTCCCGGGAGCAGTTCTTC
clone_size: few; j_call: TRBJ2-7; d_call: NA; v_call: TRBV20-1; cdr3_aa: CSARDRLSTAQYF; cdr3_nt: TGCAGTGCTAGAGATCGTTTGTCCACGGCGCAGTACTTC
clone_size: NA; j_call: TRBJ2-7; d_call: TRBD2; v_call: TRBV4-1; cdr3_aa: CASSHLTSSNTHEQYF; cdr3_nt: TGCGCCAGCAGCCACTTGACTAGCAGTAATACCCACGAGCAGTACTTC
clone_size: NA; j_call: TRBJ1-2; d_call: NA; v_call: TRBV4-3; cdr3_aa: CASSQDVRGNYGYTF; cdr3_nt: TGCGCCAGCAGCCAAGATGTTAGGGGAAACTATGGCTACACCTTC
clone_size: few; j_call: TRBJ2-2; d_call: NA; v_call: TRBV7-2; cdr3_aa: CASSLVRATNTGELFF; cdr3_nt: TGTGCCAGCAGCTTAGTCAGGGCAACGAACACCGGGGAGCTGTTTTTT